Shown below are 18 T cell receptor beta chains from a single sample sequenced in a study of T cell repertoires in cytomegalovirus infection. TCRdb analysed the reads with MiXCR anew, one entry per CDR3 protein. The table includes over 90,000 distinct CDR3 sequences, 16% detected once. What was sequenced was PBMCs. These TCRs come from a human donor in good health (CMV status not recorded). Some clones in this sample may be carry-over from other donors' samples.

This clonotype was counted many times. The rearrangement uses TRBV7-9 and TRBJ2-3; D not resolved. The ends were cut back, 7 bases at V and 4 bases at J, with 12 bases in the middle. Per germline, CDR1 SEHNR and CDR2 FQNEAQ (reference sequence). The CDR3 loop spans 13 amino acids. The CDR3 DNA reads TGTGCCAGCATTGGGGATGACTCAGATACGCAGTATTTT. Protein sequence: CASIGDDSDTQYF. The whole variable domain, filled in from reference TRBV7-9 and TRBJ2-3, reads DTGVSQNPRHKITKRGQNVTFRCDPISEHNRLYWYRQTLGQGPEFLTYFQNEAQLEKSRLLSDRFSAERPKGSFSTLEIQRTEQGDSAMYLCASIGDDSDTQYFGPGTRLTVL.

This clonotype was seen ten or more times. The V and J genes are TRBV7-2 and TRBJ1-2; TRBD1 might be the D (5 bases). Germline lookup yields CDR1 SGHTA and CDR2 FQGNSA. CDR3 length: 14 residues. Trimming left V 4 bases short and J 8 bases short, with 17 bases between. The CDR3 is CASSSQSGTGGYTF. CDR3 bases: TGTGCCAGCAGCTCACAGTCAGGGACGGGGGGCTACACCTTC. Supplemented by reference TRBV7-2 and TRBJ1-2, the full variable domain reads GAGVSQSPSNKVTEKGKDVELRCDPISGHTALYWYRQSLGQGLEFLIYFQGNSAPDKSGLPSDRFSAERTGGSVSTLTIQRTQQEDSAVYLCASSSQSGTGGYTFGSGTRLTVV.

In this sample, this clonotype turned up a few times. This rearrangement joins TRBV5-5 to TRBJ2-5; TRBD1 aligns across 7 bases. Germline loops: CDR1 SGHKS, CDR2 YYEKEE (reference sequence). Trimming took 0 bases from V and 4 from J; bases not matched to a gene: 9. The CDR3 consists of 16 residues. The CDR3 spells CASSLATTGITETQYF. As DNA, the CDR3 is TGTGCCAGCAGCTTGGCTACGACAGGGATCACAGAGACCCAGTACTTC. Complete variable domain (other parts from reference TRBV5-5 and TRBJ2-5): DAGVTQSPTHLIKTRGQQVTLRCSPISGHKSVSWYQQVLGQGPQFIFQYYEKEERGRGNFPDRFSARQFPNYSSELNVNALLLGDSALYLCASSLATTGITETQYFGPGTRLLVL.

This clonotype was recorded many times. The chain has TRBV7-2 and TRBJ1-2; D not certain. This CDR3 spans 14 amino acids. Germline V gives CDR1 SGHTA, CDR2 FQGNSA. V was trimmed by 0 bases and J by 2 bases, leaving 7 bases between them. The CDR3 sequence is CASSLAKQNYGYTF. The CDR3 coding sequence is TGTGCCAGCAGCTTAGCAAAACAGAACTATGGCTACACCTTC.

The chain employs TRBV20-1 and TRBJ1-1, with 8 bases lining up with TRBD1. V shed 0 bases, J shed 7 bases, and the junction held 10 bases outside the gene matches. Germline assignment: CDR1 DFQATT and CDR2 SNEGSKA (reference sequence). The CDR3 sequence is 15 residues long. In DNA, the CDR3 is TGCAGTGCTAGAGATCGGTCAGGGGGCCCGTTTGAAGCTTTCTTT. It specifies CSARDRSGGPFEAFF.

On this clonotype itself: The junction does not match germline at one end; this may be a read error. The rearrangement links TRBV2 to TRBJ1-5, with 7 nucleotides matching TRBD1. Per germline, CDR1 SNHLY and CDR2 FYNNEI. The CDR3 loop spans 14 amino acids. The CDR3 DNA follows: TGTGCCTCTCAGGGGGGCACCGGCAATCAGCCTCAGCATTTT. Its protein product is CASQGGTGNQPQHF.

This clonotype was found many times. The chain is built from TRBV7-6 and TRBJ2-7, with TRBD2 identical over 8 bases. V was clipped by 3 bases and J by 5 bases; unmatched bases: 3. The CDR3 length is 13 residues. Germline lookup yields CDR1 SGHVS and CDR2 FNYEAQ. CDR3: CASSFSGGHEQYF. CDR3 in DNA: TGTGCCAGCAGCTTCTCGGGGGGGCACGAGCAGTACTTC.

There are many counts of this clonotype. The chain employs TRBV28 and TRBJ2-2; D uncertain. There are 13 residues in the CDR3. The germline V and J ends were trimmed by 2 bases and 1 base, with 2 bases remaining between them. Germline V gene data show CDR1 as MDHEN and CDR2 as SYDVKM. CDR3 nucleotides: TGTGCCAGCAGTTTAGGGAACACCGGGGAGCTGTTTTTT. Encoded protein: CASSLGNTGELFF.

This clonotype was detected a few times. CDR3 in amino acids: CASSLGGARSPLHF. In DNA form, the CDR3 reads TGTGCCAGCAGCTTAGGGGGCGCCCGTTCACCCCTCCACTTT. The chain carries TRBV7-3 and TRBJ1-6, with D perhaps TRBD1 (6 bases). V lost 2 bases, J lost 9 bases, and 11 bases lay in between. The germline V gene has CDR1 SGHTA and CDR2 FQGTGA. The CDR3 is 14 residues long.

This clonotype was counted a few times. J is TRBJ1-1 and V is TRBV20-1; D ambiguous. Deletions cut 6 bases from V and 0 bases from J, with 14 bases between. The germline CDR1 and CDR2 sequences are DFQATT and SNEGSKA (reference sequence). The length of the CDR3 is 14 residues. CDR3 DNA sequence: TGCAGTGCGCCACACCGACCCTTGAACACTGAAGCTTTCTTT. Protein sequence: CSAPHRPLNTEAFF.

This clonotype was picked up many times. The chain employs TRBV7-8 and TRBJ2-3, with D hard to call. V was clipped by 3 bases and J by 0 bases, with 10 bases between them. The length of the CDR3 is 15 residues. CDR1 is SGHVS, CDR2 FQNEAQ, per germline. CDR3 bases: TGTGCCAGCAGCTTGGAAGGACCTAGCACAGATACGCAGTATTTT. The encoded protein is CASSLEGPSTDTQYF.

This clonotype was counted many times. CDR3 sequence: CASSDAARDGVAIKFF. Here the CDR3 DNA reads TGTGCCAGCAGTGACGCCGCCCGAGACGGGGTAGCGATTAAGTTCTTC. The chain recombines TRBV12-3 or TRBV12-4 with TRBJ2-1, with D maybe TRBD2 (5 bases). Deletions cut 5 bases from V and 14 bases from J, with 28 bases between. There are 16 residues in the CDR3.

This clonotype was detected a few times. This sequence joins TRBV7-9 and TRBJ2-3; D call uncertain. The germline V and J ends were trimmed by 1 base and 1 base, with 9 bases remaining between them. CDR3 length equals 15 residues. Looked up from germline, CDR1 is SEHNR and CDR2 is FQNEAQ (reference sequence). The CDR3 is CASSLELPGTDTQYF. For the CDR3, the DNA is TGTGCCAGCAGCTTAGAACTACCAGGCACAGATACGCAGTATTTT.

This CDR3 reads CASSPTQGDQPQHF. CDR3 nucleotide sequence: TGTGCCAGCAGTCCGACCCAGGGTGATCAGCCCCAGCATTTT. The chain is built from TRBV2 and TRBJ1-5, with D possibly matching TRBD1 (5 bases). In germline, CDR1 is SNHLY, CDR2 FYNNEI. The CDR3 is made up of 14 amino acids. Trimming pared 5 bases from V and 5 bases from J, leaving 13 bases between. The full variable domain, its missing parts supplied by reference TRBV2 and TRBJ1-5, is EPEVTQTPSHQVTQMGQEVILRCVPISNHLYFYWYRQILGQKVEFLVSFYNNEISEKSEIFDDQFSVERPDGSNFTLKIRSTKLEDSAMYFCASSPTQGDQPQHFGDGTRLSIL.

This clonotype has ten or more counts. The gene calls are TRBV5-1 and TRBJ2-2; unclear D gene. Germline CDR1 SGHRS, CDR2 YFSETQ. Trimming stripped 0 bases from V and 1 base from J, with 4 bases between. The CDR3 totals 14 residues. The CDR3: CASSLGENTGELFF. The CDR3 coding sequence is TGCGCCAGCAGCTTGGGGGAGAACACCGGGGAGCTGTTTTTT.

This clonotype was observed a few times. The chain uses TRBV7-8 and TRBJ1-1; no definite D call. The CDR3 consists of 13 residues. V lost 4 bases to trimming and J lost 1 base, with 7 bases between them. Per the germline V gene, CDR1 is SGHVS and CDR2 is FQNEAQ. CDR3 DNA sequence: TGTGCCAGCAGCTGGCAGGAGAACACTGAAGCTTTCTTT. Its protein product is CASSWQENTEAFF.

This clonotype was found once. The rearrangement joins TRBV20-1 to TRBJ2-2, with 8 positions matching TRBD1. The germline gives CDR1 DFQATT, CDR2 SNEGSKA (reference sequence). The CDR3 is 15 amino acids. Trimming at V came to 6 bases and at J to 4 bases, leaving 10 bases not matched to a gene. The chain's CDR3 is CSATPPTGGTGELFF. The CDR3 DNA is TGCAGTGCGACCCCACCCACAGGGGGCACCGGGGAGCTGTTTTTT.

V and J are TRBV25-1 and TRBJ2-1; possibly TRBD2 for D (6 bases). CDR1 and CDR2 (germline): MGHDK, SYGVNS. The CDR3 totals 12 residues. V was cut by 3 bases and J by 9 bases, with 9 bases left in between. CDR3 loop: CASSDGRGEQFF. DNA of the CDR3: TGTGCCAGCAGTGATGGGCGGGGTGAGCAGTTCTTC. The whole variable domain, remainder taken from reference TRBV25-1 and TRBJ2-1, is EADIYQTPRYLVIGTGKKITLECSQTMGHDKMYWYQQDPGMELHLIHYSYGVNSTEKGDLSSESTVSRIRTEHFPLTLESARPSHTSQYLCASSDGRGEQFFGPGTRLTVL.